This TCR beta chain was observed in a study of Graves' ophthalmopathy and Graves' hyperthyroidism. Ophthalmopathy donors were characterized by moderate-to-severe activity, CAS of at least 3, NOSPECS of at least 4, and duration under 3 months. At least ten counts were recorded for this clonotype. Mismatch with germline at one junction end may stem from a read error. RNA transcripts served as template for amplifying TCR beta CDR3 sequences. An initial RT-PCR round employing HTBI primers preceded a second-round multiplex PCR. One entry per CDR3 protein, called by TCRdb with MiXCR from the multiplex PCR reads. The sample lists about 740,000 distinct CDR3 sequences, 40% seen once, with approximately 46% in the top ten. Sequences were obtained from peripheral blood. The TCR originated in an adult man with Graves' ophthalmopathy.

The CDR3: CASSLQGAYNSPLHF. Written as DNA, the CDR3 is TGTGCCAGCAGTCTACAGGGGGCCTATAATTCACCCCTCCACTTT. The chain has TRBV10-3 and TRBJ1-6; 8 bases are shared with TRBD1. The length of the CDR3 is 15 residues. Germline assignment: CDR1 ENHRY and CDR2 SYGVKD.